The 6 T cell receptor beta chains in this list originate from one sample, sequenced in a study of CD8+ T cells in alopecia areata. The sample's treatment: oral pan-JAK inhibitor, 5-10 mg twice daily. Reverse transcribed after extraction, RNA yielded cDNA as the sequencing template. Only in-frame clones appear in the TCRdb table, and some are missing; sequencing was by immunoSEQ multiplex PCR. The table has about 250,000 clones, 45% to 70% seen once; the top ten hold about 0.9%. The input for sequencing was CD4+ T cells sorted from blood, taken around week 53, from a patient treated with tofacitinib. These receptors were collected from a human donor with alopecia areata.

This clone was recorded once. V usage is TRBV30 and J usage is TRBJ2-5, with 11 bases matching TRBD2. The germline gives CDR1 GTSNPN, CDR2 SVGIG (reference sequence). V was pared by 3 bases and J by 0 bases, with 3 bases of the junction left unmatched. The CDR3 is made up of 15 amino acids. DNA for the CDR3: TGTGCCTGGAGGGGGACTAGCGGATACCAAGAGACCCAGTACTTC. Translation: CAWRGTSGYQETQYF.

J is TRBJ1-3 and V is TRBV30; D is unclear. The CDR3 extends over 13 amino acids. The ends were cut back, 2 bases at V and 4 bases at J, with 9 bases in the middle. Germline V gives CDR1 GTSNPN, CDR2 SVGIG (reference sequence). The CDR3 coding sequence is TGTGCCTGGAGTCCCCAGGTCGGAAACACCATATATTTT. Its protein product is CAWSPQVGNTIYF.

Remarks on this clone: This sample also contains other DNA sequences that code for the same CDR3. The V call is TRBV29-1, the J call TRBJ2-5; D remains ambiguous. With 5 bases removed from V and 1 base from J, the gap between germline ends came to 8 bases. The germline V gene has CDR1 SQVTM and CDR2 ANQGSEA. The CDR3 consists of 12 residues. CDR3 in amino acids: CSVRTVQETQYF. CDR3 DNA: TGCAGCGTTCGGACGGTCCAAGAGACCCAGTACTTC.

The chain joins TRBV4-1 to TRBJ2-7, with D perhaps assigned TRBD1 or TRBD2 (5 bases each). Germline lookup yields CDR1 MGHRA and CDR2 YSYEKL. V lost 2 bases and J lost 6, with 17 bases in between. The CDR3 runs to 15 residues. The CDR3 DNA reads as TGCGCCAGCAGCCAACCCGGGACCCGAAGGGCCGAGCAGTACTTC. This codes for CASSQPGTRRAEQYF.

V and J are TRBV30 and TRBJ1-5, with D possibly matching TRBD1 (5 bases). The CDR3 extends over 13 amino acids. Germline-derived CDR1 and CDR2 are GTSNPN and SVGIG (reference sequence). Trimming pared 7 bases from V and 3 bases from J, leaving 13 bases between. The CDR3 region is CAFSDSLNQPQHF. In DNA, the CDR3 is TGTGCCTTTAGCGACAGCCTCAATCAGCCCCAGCATTTT.

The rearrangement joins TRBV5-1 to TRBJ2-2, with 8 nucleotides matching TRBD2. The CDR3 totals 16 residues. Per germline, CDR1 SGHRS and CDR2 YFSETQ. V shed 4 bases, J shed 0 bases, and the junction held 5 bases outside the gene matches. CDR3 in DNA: TGCGCCAGCAGCCCTCAGGGACTAGCGAACACCGGGGAGCTGTTTTTT. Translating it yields CASSPQGLANTGELFF.